The clone carrying this T cell receptor (beta chain) was counted ten times or more. Its antigen is undetermined. The data derive from a study of human T cells and chemical hapten exposure. TCRdb reprocessed the RACE reads with MiXCR, giving one entry per CDR3 protein. Of some 80,000 distinct CDR3 sequences listed, around 10% are singletons. This CDR3 is 14 amino acids long. V lost 2 bases, J lost 5 bases, and 11 bases lay in between. The germline gives CDR1 LGHDT, CDR2 YNNKEL (reference sequence). Overall study results and limits: TCRs exceeding a frequency of 1 in 1000 stayed unchanged under DPC sensitization.

The time point was: patch test 1, 2 weeks after DPC sensitization. Specified treatment: therapeutic diphenylcyclopropenone sensitization with weekly scalp DPC. Unfractionated whole blood served as the source for total RNA extraction. The rearrangement links TRBV3-1 to TRBJ2-3; D may correspond to TRBD1 or TRBD2 (5 bases each). The clonotype originates from a woman aged 45-60 years with alopecia areata. Some clones in this sample may be carry-over from other donors' samples. The sequencing used whole blood, collected in connection with sensitization to the hapten diphenylcyclopropenone (DPC). CDR3 DNA: TGTGCCAGCAGCCAAAAGGGACGGGGAGATACGCAGTATTTT. It encodes CASSQKGRGDTQYF.